This T cell receptor beta chain was identified during a study of low-dose radiotherapy and immunotherapy resistance in tumors. The sample's time point: before trial treatment. TRAV and TRBV primers primed cDNA for both TCRalpha and TCRbeta. The authors amplified TCRs for about 20 PCR cycles with a constant-region primer and a V-primer adapter. TCRdb used MiXCR to reprocess the reads, holding one entry per CDR3 protein. The sample includes 60,000 to 90,000 distinct CDR3 sequences, 30% to 40% seen only once; the top ten take around 10%. The CDR3 has 17 residues. V shed 1 base and J 4 bases; nucleotides not matched to a gene: 9. The germline V gene encodes CDR1 LGHNA and CDR2 YNFKEQ.

This receptor was obtained from a female donor with ovarian cancer. The sample consisted of PBMCs, taken before treatment. The V call is TRBV4-2, the J call TRBJ2-7, with TRBD2 matching over 11 bases. CDR3 sequence: CASSQGTSGRRLYEQYF. CDR3 DNA: TGTGCCAGCAGCCAAGGGACTAGCGGGCGCCGGCTTTACGAGCAGTACTTC.